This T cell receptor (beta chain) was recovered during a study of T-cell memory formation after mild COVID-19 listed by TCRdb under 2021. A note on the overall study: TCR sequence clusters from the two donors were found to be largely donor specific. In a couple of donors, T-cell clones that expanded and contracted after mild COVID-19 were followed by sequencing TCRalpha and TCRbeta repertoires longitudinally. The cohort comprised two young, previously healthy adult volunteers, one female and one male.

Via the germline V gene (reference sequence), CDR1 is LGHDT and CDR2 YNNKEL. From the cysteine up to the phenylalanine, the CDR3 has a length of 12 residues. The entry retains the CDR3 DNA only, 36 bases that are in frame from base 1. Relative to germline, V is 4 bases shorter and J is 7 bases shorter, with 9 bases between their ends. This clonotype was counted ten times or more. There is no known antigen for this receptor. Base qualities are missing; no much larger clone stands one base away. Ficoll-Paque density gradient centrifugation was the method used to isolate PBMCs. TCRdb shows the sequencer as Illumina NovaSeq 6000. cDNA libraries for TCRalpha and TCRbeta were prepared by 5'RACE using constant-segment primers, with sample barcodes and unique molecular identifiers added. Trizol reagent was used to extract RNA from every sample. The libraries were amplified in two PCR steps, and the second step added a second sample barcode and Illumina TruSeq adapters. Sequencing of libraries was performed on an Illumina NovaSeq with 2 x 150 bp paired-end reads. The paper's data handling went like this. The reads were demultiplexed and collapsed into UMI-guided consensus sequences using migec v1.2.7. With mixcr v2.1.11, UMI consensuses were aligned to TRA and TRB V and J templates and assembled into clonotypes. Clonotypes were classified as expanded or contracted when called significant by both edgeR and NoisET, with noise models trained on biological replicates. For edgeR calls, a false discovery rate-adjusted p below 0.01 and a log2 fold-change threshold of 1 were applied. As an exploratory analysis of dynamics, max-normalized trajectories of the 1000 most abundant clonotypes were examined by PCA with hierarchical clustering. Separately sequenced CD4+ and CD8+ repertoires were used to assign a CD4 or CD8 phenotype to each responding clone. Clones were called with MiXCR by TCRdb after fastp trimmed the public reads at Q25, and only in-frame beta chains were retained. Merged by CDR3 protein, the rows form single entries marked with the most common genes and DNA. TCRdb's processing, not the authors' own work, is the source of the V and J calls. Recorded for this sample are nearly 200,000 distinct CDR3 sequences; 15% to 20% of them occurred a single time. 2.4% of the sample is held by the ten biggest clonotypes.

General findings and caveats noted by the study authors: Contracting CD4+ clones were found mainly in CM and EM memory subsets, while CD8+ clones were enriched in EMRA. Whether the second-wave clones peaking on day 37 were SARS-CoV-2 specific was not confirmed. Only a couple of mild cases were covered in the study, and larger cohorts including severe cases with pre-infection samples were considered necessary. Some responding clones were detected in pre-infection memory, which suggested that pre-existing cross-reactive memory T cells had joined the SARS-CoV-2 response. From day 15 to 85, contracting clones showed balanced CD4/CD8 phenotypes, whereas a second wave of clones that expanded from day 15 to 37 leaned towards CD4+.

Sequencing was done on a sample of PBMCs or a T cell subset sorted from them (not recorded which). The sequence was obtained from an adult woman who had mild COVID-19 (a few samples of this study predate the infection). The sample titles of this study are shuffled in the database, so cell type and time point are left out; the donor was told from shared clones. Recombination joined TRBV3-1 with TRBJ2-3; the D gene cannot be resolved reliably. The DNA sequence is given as TGTGCCAGCAGCCTACACGCGAATACGCAGTATTTT. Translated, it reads CASSLHANTQYF.